Listed below are T cell receptor beta chains from one sample, sequenced in a study of shared clonotypes between healthy human individuals. Measured with immunoSEQ multiplex PCR; TCRdb has only the in-frame clones, and not every one. Counted here are 2 million to 3 million clones, roughly 93% occurring once; the ten biggest clones make up about 0.38%. Sequencing was done on a sample of naive CD4+ T cells from PBMCs. The receptor set was obtained from a man younger than 35 in good health. Some clones in this sample may be carry-over from other donors' samples. The CDR3 runs from the conserved cysteine through the conserved F or W. A D gene is named only where the DNA matches it firmly.

cdr3_length	v_call	d_call	cdr3_aa
14	TRBV7-2	TRBD1	CASSLETGNEKLFF
17	TRBV2	TRBD2	CASSEGTSGRVKVEQFF
13	TRBV28	-	CASSLSLTYEQYF
15	TRBV5-1	-	CASSLLATSTDTQYF
14	TRBV2	-	CASSPRQVYTEAFF
13	TRBV15	-	CATSSTGLQGYTF
15	TRBV6-1	TRBD1	CASSEDGQGVQPQHF
15	TRBV27	TRBD2	CASSPRTSGSGELFF
15	TRBV6-1	TRBD1	CASSVGTGSSYEQYF
14	TRBV29-1	TRBD1	CSVDRGYRNTEAFF
16	TRBV9	-	CASSVVGDSSYNEQFF
15	TRBV5-6	-	CASSLGSYSNQPQHF
14	TRBV13	-	CASRFGGTPYEQYF
13	TRBV7-2	-	CASSLGRNQPQHF
16	TRBV9	-	CASSVDRNSGANVLTF
11	TRBV20-1	TRBD2	CSAALAGVDYF
12	TRBV19	-	CASSIGRGEQYF
15	TRBV18	TRBD1	CASSPPTGSYNEQFF
14	TRBV5-6	-	CASSLRPDNQPQHF
14	TRBV28	-	CASSLLGTRYEQYF
14	TRBV2	-	CASSPRQHTGELFF
18	TRBV7-6	TRBD2	CASSFLFLGLAVFNEQFF
13	TRBV4-2	-	CASSQAPNTEAFF
16	TRBV19	TRBD1	CASTGQGAFSNQPQHF
13	TRBV7-2	-	CASSLGAGETQYF
14	TRBV28	TRBD2	CASGGGANSYEQYF
16	TRBV10-3	-	CAIFNTKGTGYTEAFF
15	TRBV5-1	-	CASSFGDEDLTEAFF
14	TRBV9	TRBD2	CASSPPSGSYEQYF
13	TRBV5-1	-	CASSPGGEDGYTF
15	TRBV4-1	-	CASSGLRGHNYGYTF
12	TRBV6-1	-	CASSRQLYEQYF
15	TRBV5-1	-	CASTLARTSYNEQFF
15	TRBV10-1	TRBD2	CASSESSGVYNEQFF
11	TRBV6-1	TRBD1	CASGQGETQYF
14	TRBV10-3	TRBD1	CATSWDRSSYEQYF
18	TRBV10-3	TRBD2	CAISETGLAVPPRGTQYF
14	TRBV28	TRBD1	CASSSPGQGTPQHF
20	TRBV5-1	TRBD2	CASSLEGGLAGGPRTDTQYF
13	TRBV23-1	-	CALSPGRFDEQYF
15	TRBV5-1	TRBD2	CASRPTGGSTDTQYF
12	TRBV11-3	-	CASSSLGGELFF
15	TRBV6-1	TRBD2	CASSESLAGRKEQYF
13	TRBV11-2	-	CAAGREGTGELFF
15	TRBV28	-	CASSTNPSGANVLTF
18	TRBV29-1	TRBD2	CSAPGGVAGGPGGETQYF